One sample yielded the 9 T cell receptor beta chains listed below, sequenced in a study of blood T cell repertoires in COVID-19. The repertoire was sequenced with immunoSEQ multiplex PCR; TCRdb's copy has only in-frame clones and lacks some. This sample has 250,000 or so clones, with 85% found just once. The sequenced sample was peripheral blood. These receptors originate from a woman between 55 and 75 years old with active or convalescent COVID-19.

The chain employs TRBV5-6 and TRBJ2-5, with 10 positions matching TRBD1. The CDR3 sequence is 16 residues long. With 2 bases clipped from V and 1 base from J, the junction kept 5 bases outside the gene matches. Germline loops: CDR1 SGHDT, CDR2 YYEEEE. CDR3 DNA: TGTGCCAGCAGCTTATTGACAGGGGGCAGCCAAGAGACCCAGTACTTC. Translating it yields CASSLLTGGSQETQYF.

This chain uses TRBV15 with TRBJ2-1; a possible D gene is TRBD1 (6 bases). This CDR3 is 16 amino acids long. Trimming left V 0 bases short and J 5 bases short, with 14 bases between. The germline V gene has CDR1 LNHNV and CDR2 YYDKDF (reference sequence). The CDR3 here is CATSRDLQGPNNEQFF. In nucleotides, the CDR3 is TGTGCCACCAGCAGAGATCTACAGGGCCCTAACAATGAGCAGTTCTTC.

The rearrangement uses TRBV7-5 and TRBJ1-2; the table gives TRBD1 as D, unverified against the DNA. TRBV7-5 is a known pseudogene. The CDR3 consists of 15 residues. The CDR3 spells CARSPPLGQGYGYTF. The DNA for the CDR3 is TGTGCCAGAAGCCCCCCCCTCGGACAGGGCTATGGCTACACCTTC.

This sequence joins TRBV3-1 (or the pseudogene TRBV3-2) and TRBJ1-2; D call uncertain. Trimming removed 1 base from V and 2 bases from J, with 11 bases in between. The CDR3 totals 15 residues. In germline, CDR1 is LGHDT, CDR2 YNNKEL (reference sequence). CDR3 amino acids: CASSQGSARNYGYTF. DNA for the CDR3: TGTGCCAGCAGCCAAGGCTCTGCGAGAAACTATGGCTACACCTTC.

This sequence joins TRBV5-4 and TRBJ2-3; D possibly corresponds to TRBD1 (5 bases). Germline CDR1 SGHNT, CDR2 YYREEE (reference sequence). Trimming left V 4 bases short and J 4 bases short, with 19 bases between. This CDR3 region has 16 residues. The CDR3 DNA sequence: TGTGCCAGCAGCCTCCGCCGGCAGGGTCGCCCAGATACGCAGTATTTT. Translation: CASSLRRQGRPDTQYF. The variable domain in full, completed from reference TRBV5-4 and TRBJ2-3, reads ETGVTQSPTHLIKTRGQQVTLRCSSQSGHNTVSWYQQALGQGPQFIFQYYREEENGRGNFPPRFSGLQFPNYSSELNVNALELDDSALYLCASSLRRQGRPDTQYFGPGTRLTVL.

This chain uses TRBV3-1 (or the pseudogene TRBV3-2) with TRBJ2-5; no clear D. Trimming took 2 bases from V and 1 from J, leaving 5 bases between them. The length of the CDR3 is 13 residues. Looked up from germline, CDR1 is LGHDT and CDR2 is YNNKEL (reference sequence). CDR3 sequence (DNA): TGTGCCAGCAGCCAACACAGCCAAGAGACCCAGTACTTC. Encoded protein: CASSQHSQETQYF.

V usage is TRBV5-1 and J usage is TRBJ2-3; D not resolved. Trimming pared 3 bases from V and 2 bases from J, leaving 10 bases between. In germline, CDR1 is SGHRS, CDR2 YFSETQ. This CDR3 is built from 14 residues. The CDR3 loop reads CASSSQTNTDTQYF. CDR3 nucleotides: TGCGCCAGCAGCTCCCAAACAAACACAGATACGCAGTATTTT.

J is TRBJ2-1 and V is TRBV9; 8 positions agree with TRBD2. The germline CDR1 and CDR2 sequences are SGDLS and YYNGEE. The V and J ends lost 0 bases and 8 bases, in that order; junction bases with no gene match: 10. The CDR3 contains 16 residues. The CDR3 loop reads CASSVATGGRVYEQFF. The CDR3 DNA is TGTGCCAGCAGCGTAGCTACGGGGGGGCGCGTCTATGAGCAGTTCTTC.

The chain recombines TRBV5-1 with TRBJ2-1; TRBD2 agrees at 13 bases. V was pared by 1 base and J by 6 bases, with 16 bases of the junction left unmatched. CDR1 is SGHRS, CDR2 YFSETQ, per germline. The CDR3 sequence is 20 residues long. For the CDR3, the DNA is TGCGCCAGCAGCTTGTCGGGGTCCGGGACTAGCGGGATAAGGAGCAATGAGCAGTTCTTC. As protein: CASSLSGSGTSGIRSNEQFF.